This T cell receptor (beta chain) was obtained from a study of post-analysis software for immune sequencing data. This CDR3 region has 12 residues. Germline V gives CDR1 DFQATT, CDR2 SNEGSKA (reference sequence). Study-wide results and caveats: There were five or six TRBV segments more frequent in patients than controls, and TRBV5-6, TRBV5-1 and TRBV20-1 were among them. By F measure, samples from a shared preparation batch strongly co-clustered. Significantly lower normalized Chao1 diversity was seen in multiple sclerosis patients than in controls.

Remarks on this clonotype: Its antigen is still unknown.

Unique molecular identifiers were carried by the TCR beta cDNA libraries. From roughly 1 to 10 million T cells, roughly 530,000 cDNA molecules were obtained. From the PCR reads, TCRdb called clonotypes with MiXCR, one entry per CDR3 protein. The sample records around 770,000 distinct CDR3 sequences, 46% being singletons. This chain uses TRBV20-1 with TRBJ2-4, with D uncertain. Gene TRBJ2-7 matches the end of the DNA better, so the J call may be wrong. The sample taken for sequencing was blood. The sequence was obtained from a girl aged 5-17 years with multiple sclerosis. CDR3 nucleotides: TGCAGCCTTCAAGGCAAGAACTACGAGCAGTACTTC. Translation: CSLQGKNYEQYF.